This passage covers 2 T cell receptor beta chains from one sample sequenced in a study of blood T cell repertoires in COVID-19. Profiling relied on immunoSEQ multiplex PCR, and the TCRdb table lists in-frame clones only, not all of them. The sample shows more than 250,000 clones, more than 75% of them seen only once. The sequenced sample consisted of peripheral blood. The receptor set was obtained from a woman aged 45 to 65 with acute or convalescent COVID-19.

The V and J genes are TRBV25-1 and TRBJ1-1; 7 bases agree with TRBD1. This CDR3 spans 13 amino acids. The J segment lost 8 bases and the V segment lost 5 bases, leaving 8 bases of the junction unmatched. CDR1 MGHDK and CDR2 SYGVNS come from the germline V gene. In DNA form, the CDR3 reads TGTGCCAGCAGTAGAGGGACAGTCAGAGAAGCTTTCTTT. It encodes CASSRGTVREAFF. Full variable domain (outside the CDR3, taken from reference TRBV25-1 and TRBJ1-1): EADIYQTPRYLVIGTGKKITLECSQTMGHDKMYWYQQDPGMELHLIHYSYGVNSTEKGDLSSESTVSRIRTEHFPLTLESARPSHTSQYLCASSRGTVREAFFGQGTRLTVV.

The CDR3 coding sequence is TGTGCCAGCAGCTCCCGCAGGGGGACACCGAACTACAATGAGCAGTTCTTC. Its protein is CASSSRRGTPNYNEQFF. J is TRBJ2-1 and V is TRBV5-4, with TRBD1 identical over 7 bases. The germline V gene has CDR1 SGHNT and CDR2 YYREEE (reference sequence). The CDR3 has 17 amino acids. V was pared by 3 bases and J by 3 bases, with 12 bases of the junction left unmatched.